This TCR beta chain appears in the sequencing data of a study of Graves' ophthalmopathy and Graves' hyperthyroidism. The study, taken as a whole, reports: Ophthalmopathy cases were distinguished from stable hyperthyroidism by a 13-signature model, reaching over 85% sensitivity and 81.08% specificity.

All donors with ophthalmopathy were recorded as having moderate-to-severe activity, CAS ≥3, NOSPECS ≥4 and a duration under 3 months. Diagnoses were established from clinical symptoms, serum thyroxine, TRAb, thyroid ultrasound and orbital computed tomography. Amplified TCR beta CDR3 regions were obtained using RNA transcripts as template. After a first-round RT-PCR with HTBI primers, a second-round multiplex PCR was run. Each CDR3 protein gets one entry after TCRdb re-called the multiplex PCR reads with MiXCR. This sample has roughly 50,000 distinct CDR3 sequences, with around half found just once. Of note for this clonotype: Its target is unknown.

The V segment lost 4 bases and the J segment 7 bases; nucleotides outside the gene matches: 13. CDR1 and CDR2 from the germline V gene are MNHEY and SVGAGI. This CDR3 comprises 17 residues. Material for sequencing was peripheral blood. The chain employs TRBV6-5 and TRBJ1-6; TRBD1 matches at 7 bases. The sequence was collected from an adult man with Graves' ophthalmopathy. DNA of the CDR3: TGTGCCAGCAGTTCCTCGAGACAGGGAGGAAAGAATTCACCCCTCCACTTT. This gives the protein CASSSSRQGGKNSPLHF.